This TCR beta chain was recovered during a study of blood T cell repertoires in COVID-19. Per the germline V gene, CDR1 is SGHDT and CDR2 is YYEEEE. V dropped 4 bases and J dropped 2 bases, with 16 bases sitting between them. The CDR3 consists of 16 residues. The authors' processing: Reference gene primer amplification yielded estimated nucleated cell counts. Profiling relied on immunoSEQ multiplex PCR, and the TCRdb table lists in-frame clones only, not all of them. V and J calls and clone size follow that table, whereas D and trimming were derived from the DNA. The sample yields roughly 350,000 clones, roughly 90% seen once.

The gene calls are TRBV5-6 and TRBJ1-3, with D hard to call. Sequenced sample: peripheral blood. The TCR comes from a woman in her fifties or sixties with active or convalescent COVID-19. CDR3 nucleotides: TGTGCCAGCAGCCCACGTTCCGGGTTTGCTGGAAACACCATATATTTT. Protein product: CASSPRSGFAGNTIYF.